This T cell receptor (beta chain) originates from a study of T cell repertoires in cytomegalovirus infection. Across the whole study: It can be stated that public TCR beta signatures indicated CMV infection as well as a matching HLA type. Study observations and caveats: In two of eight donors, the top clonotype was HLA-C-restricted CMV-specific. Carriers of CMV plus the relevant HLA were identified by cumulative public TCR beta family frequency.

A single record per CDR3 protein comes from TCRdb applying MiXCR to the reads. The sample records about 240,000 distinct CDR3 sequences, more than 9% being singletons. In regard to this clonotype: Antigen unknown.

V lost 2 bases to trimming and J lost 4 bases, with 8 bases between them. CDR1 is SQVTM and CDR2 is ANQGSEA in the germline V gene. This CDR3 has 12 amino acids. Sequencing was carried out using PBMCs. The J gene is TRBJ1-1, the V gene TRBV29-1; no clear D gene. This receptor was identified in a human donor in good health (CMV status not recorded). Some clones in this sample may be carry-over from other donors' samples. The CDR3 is CSVELRATEAFF. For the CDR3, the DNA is TGCAGCGTTGAATTGAGGGCCACTGAAGCTTTCTTT. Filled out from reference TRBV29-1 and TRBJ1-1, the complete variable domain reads SAVISQKPSRDICQRGTSLTIQCQVDSQVTMMFWYRQQPGQSLTLIATANQGSEATYESGFVIDKFPISRPNLTFSTLTVSNMSPEDSSIYLCSVELRATEAFFGQGTRLTVV.